This entry concerns a single TCR beta chain. Its antigen is unknown. Using immunoSEQ multiplex PCR, the repertoire was profiled, and TCRdb retains in-frame clones only, with some absent. The top ten hold less than 4% of the sample, which has 350,000 to 450,000 clones, approximately 84% seen once. The record originates from a study of Ad26.COV2.S vaccination and SARS-CoV-2 variants. As for the study in general: Ad26.COV2.S given intramuscularly, once or twice 56 days apart.

With 0 bases clipped from V and 2 bases from J, the junction kept 4 bases outside the gene matches. This CDR3 spans 16 amino acids. Germline CDR1 MNHEY, CDR2 SVGAGI. Treatment indicated: some 20 received Ad26.COV2.S at low or high dose, single or two shots; roughly 5 received placebo; per-sample allocation not given. Specimen acquisition occurred on day 63 following the initial vaccine or placebo injection. The study, taken as a whole, reports: Possibly, TCR breadth and depth analyses underestimated total T cell responses.

Sequencing was performed on peripheral blood, taken in a trial of Ad26.COV2.S vaccine versus placebo. This sequence originates from a person between 18 and 60 years old who received the Ad26.COV2.S COVID-19 vaccine or a placebo. The chain joins TRBV6-5 to TRBJ2-7; 10 bases are shared with TRBD2. CDR3 amino acids: CASSYSASGGPYEQYF. The CDR3 coding sequence is TGTGCCAGCAGTTACTCTGCTAGCGGGGGCCCCTACGAGCAGTACTTC.